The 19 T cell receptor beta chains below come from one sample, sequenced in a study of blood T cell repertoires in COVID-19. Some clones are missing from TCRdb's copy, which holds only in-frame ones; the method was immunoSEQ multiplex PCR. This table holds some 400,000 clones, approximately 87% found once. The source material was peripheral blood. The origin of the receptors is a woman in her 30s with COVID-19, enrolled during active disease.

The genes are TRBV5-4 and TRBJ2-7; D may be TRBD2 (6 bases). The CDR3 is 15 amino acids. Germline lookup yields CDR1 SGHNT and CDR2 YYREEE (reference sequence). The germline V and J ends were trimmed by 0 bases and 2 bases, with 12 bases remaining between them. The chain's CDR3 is CASSLGLARTYEQYF. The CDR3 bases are TGTGCCAGCAGCTTGGGGCTAGCGAGAACCTACGAGCAGTACTTC.

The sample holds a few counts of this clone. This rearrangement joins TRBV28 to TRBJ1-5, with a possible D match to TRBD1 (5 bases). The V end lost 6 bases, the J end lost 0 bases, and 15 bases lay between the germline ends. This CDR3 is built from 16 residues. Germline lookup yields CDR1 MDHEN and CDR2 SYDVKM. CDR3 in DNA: TGTGCCAGCAGAGGCGGGACGGCTTATAGCAATCAGCCCCAGCATTTT. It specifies CASRGGTAYSNQPQHF. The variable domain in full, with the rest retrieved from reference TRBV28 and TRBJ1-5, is DVKVTQSSRYLVKRTGEKVFLECVQDMDHENMFWYRQDPGLGLRLIYFSYDVKMKEKGDIPEGYSVSREKKERFSLILESASTNQTSMYLCASRGGTAYSNQPQHFGDGTRLSIL.

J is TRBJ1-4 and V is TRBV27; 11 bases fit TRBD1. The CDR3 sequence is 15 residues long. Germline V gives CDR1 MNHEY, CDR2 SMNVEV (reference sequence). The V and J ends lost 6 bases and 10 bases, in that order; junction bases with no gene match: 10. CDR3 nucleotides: TGTGCCAGCAGCCCTGGGGGACAGGGGGGTCGAAAACTGTTTTTT. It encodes CASSPGGQGGRKLFF.

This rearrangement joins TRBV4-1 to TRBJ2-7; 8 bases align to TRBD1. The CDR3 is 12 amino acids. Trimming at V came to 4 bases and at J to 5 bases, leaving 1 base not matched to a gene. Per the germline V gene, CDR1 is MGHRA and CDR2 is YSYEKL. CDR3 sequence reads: CASSPDRDEQYF. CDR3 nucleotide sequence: TGCGCCAGCAGCCCGGACAGGGACGAGCAGTACTTC.

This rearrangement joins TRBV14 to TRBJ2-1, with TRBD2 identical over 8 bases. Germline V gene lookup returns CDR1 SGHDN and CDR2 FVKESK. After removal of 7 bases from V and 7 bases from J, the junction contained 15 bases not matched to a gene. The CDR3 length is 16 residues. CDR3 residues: CASTLRVSGSLNEQFF. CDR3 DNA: TGTGCCAGCACCCTTAGGGTCAGCGGGAGTTTGAATGAGCAGTTCTTC.

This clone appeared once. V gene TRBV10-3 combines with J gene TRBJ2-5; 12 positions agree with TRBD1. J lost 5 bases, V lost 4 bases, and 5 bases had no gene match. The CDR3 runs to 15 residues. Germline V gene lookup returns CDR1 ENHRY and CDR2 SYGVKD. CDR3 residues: CAISVWDRGHETQYF. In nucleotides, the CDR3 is TGTGCCATCAGTGTTTGGGACAGGGGGCACGAGACCCAGTACTTC.

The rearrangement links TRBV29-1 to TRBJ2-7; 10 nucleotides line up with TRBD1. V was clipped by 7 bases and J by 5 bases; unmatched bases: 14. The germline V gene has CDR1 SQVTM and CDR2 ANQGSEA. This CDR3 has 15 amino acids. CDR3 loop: CSASTTGGAQNEQYF. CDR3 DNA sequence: TGCAGCGCATCGACGACAGGGGGCGCCCAGAACGAGCAGTACTTC.

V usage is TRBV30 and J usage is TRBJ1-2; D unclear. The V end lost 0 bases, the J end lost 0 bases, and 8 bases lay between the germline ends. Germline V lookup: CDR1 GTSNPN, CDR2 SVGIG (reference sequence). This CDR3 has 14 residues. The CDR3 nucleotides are TGTGCCTGGAGTGTAGGCCTAGCTAACTATGGCTACACCTTC. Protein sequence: CAWSVGLANYGYTF. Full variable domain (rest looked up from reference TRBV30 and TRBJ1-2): SQTIHQWPATLVQPVGSPLSLECTVEGTSNPNLYWYRQAAGRGLQLLFYSVGIGQISSEVPQNLSASRPQDRQFILSSKKLLLSDSGFYLCAWSVGLANYGYTFGSGTRLTVV.

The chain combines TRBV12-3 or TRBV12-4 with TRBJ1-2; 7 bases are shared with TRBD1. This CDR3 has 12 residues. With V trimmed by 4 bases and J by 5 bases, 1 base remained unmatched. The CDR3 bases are TGTGCCAGCAGTTACAGGGGATATGGCTACACCTTC. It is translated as CASSYRGYGYTF.

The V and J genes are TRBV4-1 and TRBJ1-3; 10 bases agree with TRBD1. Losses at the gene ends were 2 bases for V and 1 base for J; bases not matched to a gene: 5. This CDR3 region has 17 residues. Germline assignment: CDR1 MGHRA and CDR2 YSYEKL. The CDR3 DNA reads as TGCGCCAGCAGCCAAAATCCGGGACAGGGGTCTGGAAACACCATATATTTT. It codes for CASSQNPGQGSGNTIYF.

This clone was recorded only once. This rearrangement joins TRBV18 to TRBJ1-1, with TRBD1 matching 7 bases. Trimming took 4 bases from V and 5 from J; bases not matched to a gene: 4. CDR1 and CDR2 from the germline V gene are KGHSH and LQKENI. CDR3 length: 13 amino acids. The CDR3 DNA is TGTGCCAGCTCACAACGGGACAGTACTGAAGCTTTCTTT. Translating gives CASSQRDSTEAFF.

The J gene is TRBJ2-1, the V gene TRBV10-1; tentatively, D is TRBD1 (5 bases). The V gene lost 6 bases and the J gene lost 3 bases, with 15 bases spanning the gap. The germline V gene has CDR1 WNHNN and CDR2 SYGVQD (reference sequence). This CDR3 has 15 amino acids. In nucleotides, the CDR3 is TGCGCCAGCAGCTCCGACAGTCGGGTCTACAATGAGCAGTTCTTC. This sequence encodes CASSSDSRVYNEQFF.

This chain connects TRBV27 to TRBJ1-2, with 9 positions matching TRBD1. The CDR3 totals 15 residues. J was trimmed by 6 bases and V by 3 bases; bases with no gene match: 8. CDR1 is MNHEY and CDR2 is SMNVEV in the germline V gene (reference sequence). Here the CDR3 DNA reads TGTGCCAGCAGTTTGGAGGGACAGGGAGATCATGGCTACACCTTC. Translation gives CASSLEGQGDHGYTF.

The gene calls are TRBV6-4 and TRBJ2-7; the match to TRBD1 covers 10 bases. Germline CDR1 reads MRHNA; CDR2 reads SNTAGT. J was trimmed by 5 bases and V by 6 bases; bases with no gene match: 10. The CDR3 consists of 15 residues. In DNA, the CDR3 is TGTGCCAGCAGCCCCGCGACAGGGGGCATCGACGAGCAGTACTTC. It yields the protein CASSPATGGIDEQYF.

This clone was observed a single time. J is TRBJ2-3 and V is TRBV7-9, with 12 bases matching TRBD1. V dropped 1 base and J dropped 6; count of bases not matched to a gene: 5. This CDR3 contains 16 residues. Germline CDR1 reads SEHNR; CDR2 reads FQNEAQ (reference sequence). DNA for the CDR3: TGTGCCAGCAGCTTAGGGGACAGGGGGCGCAGGGATACGCAGTATTTT. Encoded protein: CASSLGDRGRRDTQYF.

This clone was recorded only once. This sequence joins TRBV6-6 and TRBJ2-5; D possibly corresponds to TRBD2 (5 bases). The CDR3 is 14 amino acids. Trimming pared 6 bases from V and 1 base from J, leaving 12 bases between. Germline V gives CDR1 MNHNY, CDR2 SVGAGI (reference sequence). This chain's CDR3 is CASRPTRGQETQYF. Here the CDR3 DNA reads TGTGCCAGCAGGCCTACCCGGGGCCAAGAGACCCAGTACTTC.

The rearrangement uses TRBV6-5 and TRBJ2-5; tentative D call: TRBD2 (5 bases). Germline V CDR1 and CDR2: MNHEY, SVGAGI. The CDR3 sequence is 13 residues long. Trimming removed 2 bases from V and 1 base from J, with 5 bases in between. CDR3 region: CASSYGGQETQYF. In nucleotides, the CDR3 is TGTGCCAGCAGTTACGGAGGCCAAGAGACCCAGTACTTC.

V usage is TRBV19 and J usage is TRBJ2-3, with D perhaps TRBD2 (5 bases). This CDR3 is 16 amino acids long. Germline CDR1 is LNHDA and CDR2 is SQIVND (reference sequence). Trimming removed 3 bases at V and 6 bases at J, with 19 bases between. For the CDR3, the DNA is TGTGCCAGTAGTATTGCCGTACTAGTTCGGGCCGATACGCAGTATTTT. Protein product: CASSIAVLVRADTQYF.

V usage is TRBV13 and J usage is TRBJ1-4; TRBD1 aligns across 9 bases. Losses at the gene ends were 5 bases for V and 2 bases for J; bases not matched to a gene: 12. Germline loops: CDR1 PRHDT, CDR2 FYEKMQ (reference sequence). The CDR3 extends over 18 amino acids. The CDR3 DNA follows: TGTGCCAGCAGCCAAACCTCCGGACAGGGGTACACTAATGAAAAACTGTTTTTT. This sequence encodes CASSQTSGQGYTNEKLFF. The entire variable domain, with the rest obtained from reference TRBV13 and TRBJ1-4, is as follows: AAGVIQSPRHLIKEKRETATLKCYPIPRHDTVYWYQQGPGQDPQFLISFYEKMQSDKGSIPDRFSAQQFSDYHSELNMSSLELGDSALYFCASSQTSGQGYTNEKLFFGSGTQLSVL.